Below, 13 T cell receptor beta chains from the same sample are listed, as sequenced in a study of T-cell memory formation after mild COVID-19. TCRdb re-called the 5' RACE reads through MiXCR, storing one row per CDR3 protein. This table holds around 180,000 distinct CDR3 sequences, roughly 18% found once. Sequenced material: PBMCs or a T cell subset sorted from them (not recorded which). Every receptor here comes from a man younger than 30 who had mild COVID-19 (a few samples of this study predate the infection). Cell type and time point are not known.

The CDR3: CASSYGPTWGGELFF. For the CDR3, the DNA is TGTGCCAGCAGCTACGGCCCGACCTGGGGCGGGGAGCTGTTTTTT. The V gene is TRBV7-2, the J gene TRBJ2-2, with unresolved D. V was clipped by 4 bases and J by 7 bases, with 16 bases between them. The CDR3 extends over 15 amino acids. The V gene's germline CDR1 is SGHTA and CDR2 FQGNSA.

This clonotype was found a few times. This chain connects TRBV7-9 to TRBJ2-5; 8 bases line up with TRBD2. Losses at the gene ends were 3 bases for V and 1 base for J; bases not matched to a gene: 7. CDR3 length: 16 amino acids. Germline CDR1 is SEHNR and CDR2 is FQNEAQ (reference sequence). The CDR3 region is CASSLRGDYLQETQYF. The CDR3 DNA reads as TGTGCCAGCAGCTTGCGGGGGGACTACCTCCAAGAGACCCAGTACTTC.

This clonotype was recorded a few times. CDR3 sequence reads: CASSDRRNYEQYF. As DNA, the CDR3 is TGTGCCAGCAGTGATCGGCGGAACTACGAGCAGTACTTC. This sequence joins TRBV25-1 and TRBJ2-7; D gene ambiguous. Germline CDR1 MGHDK, CDR2 SYGVNS. V lost 3 bases, J lost 3 bases, and 9 bases lay in between. The CDR3 runs 13 residues.

This chain joins TRBV29-1 and TRBJ1-1; unclear D gene. The length of the CDR3 is 10 residues. Trimming cost V 7 bases and J 0 bases, with 3 bases left between them. Per germline, CDR1 SQVTM and CDR2 ANQGSEA. The CDR3 region has the DNA TGCAGCGGTTTGAACACTGAAGCTTTCTTT. Translated, it gives CSGLNTEAFF.

This clonotype was detected only a few times. V gene TRBV5-5 combines with J gene TRBJ2-5; TRBD1 aligns across 9 bases. Germline lookup yields CDR1 SGHKS and CDR2 YYEKEE (reference sequence). V dropped 4 bases and J dropped 5; count of bases not matched to a gene: 6. This CDR3 is 14 amino acids long. CDR3 in DNA: TGTGCCAGCAGCCGGGGACAGGGCGGCGAGACCCAGTACTTC. The encoded protein is CASSRGQGGETQYF.

The chain links TRBV5-1 to TRBJ2-6; no clear D gene. With 6 bases removed from V and 3 bases from J, the gap between germline ends came to 7 bases. The CDR3 loop spans 13 amino acids. Per germline, CDR1 SGHRS and CDR2 YFSETQ. The CDR3 nucleotides read TGCGCCAGCAAGGCGAGTGGGGCCAACGTCCTGACTTTC. Its translation: CASKASGANVLTF.

The rearrangement links TRBV5-1 to TRBJ2-1, with D uncertain. CDR3 size: 14 residues. Per the germline V gene, CDR1 is SGHRS and CDR2 is YFSETQ. V dropped 0 bases and J dropped 5 bases, with 9 bases sitting between them. CDR3 DNA: TGCGCCAGCAGCTTGGTGCGACTTAACAATGAGCAGTTCTTC. Protein product: CASSLVRLNNEQFF.

The chain recombines TRBV28 with TRBJ1-2, with 8 positions matching TRBD1. There are 15 residues in the CDR3. After removal of 3 bases from V and 7 bases from J, the junction contained 10 bases not matched to a gene. Germline loops: CDR1 MDHEN, CDR2 SYDVKM. The CDR3 bases are TGTGCCAGCAGTTTTCTTTCAGGGGGCGAACTTGGCTACACCTTC. Translation: CASSFLSGGELGYTF.

V and J are TRBV7-9 and TRBJ2-2; D uncertain. The germline gives CDR1 SEHNR, CDR2 FQNEAQ (reference sequence). CDR3 size: 15 residues. V was pared by 5 bases and J by 1 base, with 11 bases between. The CDR3 is CASSPRTRNTGELFF. The CDR3 nucleotides are TGTGCCAGCAGCCCGAGGACCCGGAACACCGGGGAGCTGTTTTTT.

This clonotype occurred a few times. The chain joins TRBV7-8 to TRBJ1-1; 7 bases are shared with TRBD1. With V trimmed by 5 bases and J by 2 bases, 5 bases remained unmatched. The germline gives CDR1 SGHVS, CDR2 FQNEAQ. This CDR3 has 14 amino acids. CDR3 residues: CASSEGQRNTEAFF. The CDR3 DNA sequence: TGTGCCAGCAGCGAGGGACAGAGAAACACTGAAGCTTTCTTT.

This clonotype was counted a few times. The CDR3 is CASSRSGGTYSEQFF. In DNA, the CDR3 is TGCGCCAGCAGCCGGTCAGGGGGGACTTATTCGGAGCAGTTCTTC. This chain links TRBV4-3 with TRBJ2-1; weak D call: TRBD1 (7 bases). Trimming took off 4 bases at V and 10 bases at J, with 20 bases between the two ends. This CDR3 spans 15 amino acids. Per germline, CDR1 LGHNA and CDR2 YSLEER.

J is TRBJ1-1 and V is TRBV12-3 or TRBV12-4; D is ambiguous. The CDR3 is made up of 13 amino acids. Trimming removed 2 bases at V and 4 bases at J, with 8 bases between. Written as DNA, the CDR3 is TGTGCCAGCAGTTTAATGGGAAGCACTGAAGCTTTCTTT. Its translation is CASSLMGSTEAFF.

This clonotype appeared many times. CDR3: CASSFEGNQPQHF. The CDR3 DNA sequence: TGTGCCAGCAGCTTTGAGGGCAATCAGCCCCAGCATTTT. The chain employs TRBV7-9 and TRBJ1-5; D not resolved. Germline V gene lookup returns CDR1 SEHNR and CDR2 FQNEAQ (reference sequence). Trimming took off 3 bases at V and 2 bases at J, with 5 bases between the two ends. This CDR3 has 13 amino acids.